One and the same sample provided the 5 T cell receptor beta chains below, sequenced in a study of regulatory dendritic cells for organ transplantation (dated 2017 in TCRdb). Sorted T cell subsets were CFSE-labeled and co-cultured for around five days with allogeneic regulatory or mature dendritic cells at a 1:10 DC:T ratio. Antigen specificity for these receptors is unknown. Libraries were built with the immunoSEQ multiplex PCR assay. TCRdb carries this immuneACCESS record with in-frame sequences only. Its versions omit some clonotypes, under half of them owing to an unresolved V gene in the studies checked, with the rest unexplained. The sample profile shows roughly 9,300 clones; 65% to 85% of them were found once. The top ten clones comprise 2.5% to 3% of the sample. Input material: memory CD4+ T cells from blood cultured with dendritic cells. In the paper's terms, the cell subset or site label means: CD45RO+ memory T cells. All receptors derive from a human donor in good health.

The chain combines TRBV28 with TRBJ2-7; 9 bases are shared with TRBD1. The CDR3 runs 14 residues. CDR1 is MDHEN and CDR2 is SYDVKM in the germline V gene. The junction had 9 bases not matched to a gene; V was cut back by 6 bases and J by 6 bases. The CDR3 sequence: CASRDRTGAFEQYF. CDR3 nucleotides: TGTGCCAGCAGGGACCGGACAGGGGCGTTCGAGCAGTACTTC.

V and J are TRBV6-1 and TRBJ2-2; 9 bases map to TRBD1. V gave up 11 bases and J gave up 1 base; unmatched junction bases: 5. The length of the CDR3 is 14 residues. Looked up from germline, CDR1 is MNHNS and CDR2 is SASEGT. CDR3 in amino acids: CAGTGQGNTGELFF. The CDR3 DNA reads as TGTGCCGGGACGGGACAGGGGAACACCGGGGAGCTGTTTTTT.

This clone was picked up a small number of times. The chain carries TRBV5-4 and TRBJ2-7, with 7 bases matching TRBD1. CDR1 is SGHNT and CDR2 is YYREEE in the germline V gene (reference sequence). V gave up 4 bases and J gave up 2 bases; unmatched junction bases: 6. CDR3 length equals 14 residues. The DNA of the CDR3 is TGTGCCAGCAGCGATGACAGGGATCCCTACGAGCAGTACTTC. Encoded protein: CASSDDRDPYEQYF.

This sequence joins TRBV18 and TRBJ2-7; D is undetermined. Trimming stripped 2 bases from V and 1 base from J, with 9 bases between. The CDR3 has 14 residues. Germline CDR1 is KGHSH and CDR2 is LQKENI. CDR3 nucleotides: TGTGCCAGCTCACCAGGAAGCGAGTCCTACGAGCAGTACTTC. Its protein is CASSPGSESYEQYF.

The rearrangement joins TRBV28 to TRBJ1-2; 8 bases map to TRBD1. Unmatched junction bases numbered 11, after V lost 6 bases and J lost 8 bases. The CDR3 has 14 residues. From germline, CDR1 is MDHEN and CDR2 SYDVKM. The CDR3 reads CASRIGQGGGGYTF. Written as DNA, the CDR3 is TGTGCCAGCAGGATCGGACAGGGAGGGGGAGGCTACACCTTC.